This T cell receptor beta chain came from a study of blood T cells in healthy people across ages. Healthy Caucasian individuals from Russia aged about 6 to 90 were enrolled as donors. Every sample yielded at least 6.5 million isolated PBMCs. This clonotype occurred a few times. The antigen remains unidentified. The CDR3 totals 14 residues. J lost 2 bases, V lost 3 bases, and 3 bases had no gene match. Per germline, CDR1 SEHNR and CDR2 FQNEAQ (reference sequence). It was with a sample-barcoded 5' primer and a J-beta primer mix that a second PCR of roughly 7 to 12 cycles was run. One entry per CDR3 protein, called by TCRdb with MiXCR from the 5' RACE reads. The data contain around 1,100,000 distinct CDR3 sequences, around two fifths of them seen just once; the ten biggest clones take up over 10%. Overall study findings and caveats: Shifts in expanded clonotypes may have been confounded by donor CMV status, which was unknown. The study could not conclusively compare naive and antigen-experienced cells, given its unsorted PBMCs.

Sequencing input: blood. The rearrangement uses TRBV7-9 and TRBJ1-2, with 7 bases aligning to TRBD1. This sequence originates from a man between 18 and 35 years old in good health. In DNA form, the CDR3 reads TGTGCCAGCAGCTTCCAGGGGGAGAACTATGGCTACACCTTC. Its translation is CASSFQGENYGYTF.